Listed below are T cell receptor beta chains from one sample, sequenced in a study of low-dose radiotherapy and immunotherapy resistance in tumors. TCRdb reanalysed the reads using MiXCR and keeps one entry per CDR3 protein. The sample records 59,000 or so distinct CDR3 sequences, about 26% being singletons. Sequencing was performed on PBMCs, taken before treatment. The receptor set was obtained from a male donor with rectosigmoid adenocarcinoma. CDR3s include the opening cysteine and the closing phenylalanine or tryptophan. D genes are given only for firm matches. Clone size, where shown, is once, few, many, or a class for clones that have expanded.

V: TRBV5-1; size: many; D: -; J: TRBJ2-2; CDR3: CASRRQGSGSSGELFF; DNA: TGCGCCAGCAGGCGCCAGGGCTCGGGGTCGTCCGGGGAGCTGTTTTTT
V: TRBV28; size: -; D: TRBD1; J: TRBJ2-1; CDR3: CASSLPGQGGNEQFF; DNA: TGTGCCAGCAGTTTACCCGGACAGGGGGGTAATGAGCAGTTCTTC
V: TRBV20-1; size: -; D: TRBD1; J: TRBJ2-2; CDR3: CSARNPGQGTGELFF; DNA: TGCAGTGCTAGAAATCCGGGACAGGGAACCGGGGAGCTGTTTTTT
V: TRBV28; size: few; D: TRBD2; J: TRBJ2-1; CDR3: CASSLSALAGGPSYNEQFF; DNA: TGTGCCAGCAGTTTAAGTGCCCTAGCGGGGGGGCCGTCCTACAATGAGCAGTTCTTC
V: TRBV5-5; size: few; D: TRBD1; J: TRBJ2-6; CDR3: CASSLAPGQGSGANVLTF; DNA: TGTGCCAGCAGCTTGGCTCCGGGACAGGGTTCTGGGGCCAACGTCCTGACTTTC
V: TRBV12-5; size: many; D: -; J: TRBJ2-2; CDR3: CASGLELSGELFF; DNA: TGTGCTAGTGGTTTGGAGCTATCCGGGGAGCTGTTTTTT
V: TRBV28; size: few; D: -; J: TRBJ1-1; CDR3: CASSSNQQAFF; DNA: TGTGCCAGCAGTTCAAACCAACAAGCTTTCTTT
V: TRBV19; size: -; D: -; J: TRBJ2-5; CDR3: CASSQESRARLGEAQYF; DNA: TGTGCCAGCAGCCAAGAGTCTCGGGCTCGACTTGGGGAGGCCCAGTACTTC
V: TRBV4-2; size: -; D: -; J: TRBJ2-5; CDR3: CASSQPQGLQETQYF; DNA: TGTGCCAGCAGCCAACCACAGGGACTCCAAGAGACCCAGTACTTC
V: TRBV10-3; size: many; D: TRBD2; J: TRBJ2-1; CDR3: CAISKKARTSGRALVNNEQFF; DNA: TGTGCCATCAGCAAAAAGGCCCGGACTAGCGGGAGGGCCCTTGTTAACAATGAGCAGTTCTTC
V: TRBV18; size: many; D: TRBD2; J: TRBJ2-1; CDR3: CASSPGWLAGIVEQFF; DNA: TGTGCCAGCTCACCGGGTTGGCTAGCGGGAATAGTTGAGCAGTTCTTC
V: TRBV28; size: -; D: TRBD2; J: TRBJ2-4; CDR3: CASSLSAASGGRNIQYF; DNA: TGTGCCAGCAGTTTATCAGCCGCTAGCGGGGGCAGGAACATTCAGTACTTC
V: TRBV4-1; size: -; D: -; J: TRBJ2-3; CDR3: CASSPGTGFAGRTDTQYF; DNA: TGCGCCAGCAGCCCGGGCACGGGATTCGCGGGAAGAACAGATACGCAGTATTTT
V: TRBV6-2/TRBV6-3; size: -; D: -; J: TRBJ2-6; CDR3: CASDNSRSGANVLTF; DNA: TGTGCCAGCGATAATTCTCGCTCTGGGGCCAACGTCCTGACTTTC
V: TRBV6-2/TRBV6-3; size: many; D: TRBD1; J: TRBJ2-7; CDR3: CASSVPGQGPSEQYF; DNA: TGTGCCAGCAGTGTTCCGGGACAGGGCCCCTCCGAGCAGTACTTC
V: TRBV28; size: many; D: TRBD1; J: TRBJ1-1; CDR3: CASSFDRGGNTEAFF; DNA: TGTGCCAGCAGTTTCGACAGGGGCGGGAACACTGAAGCTTTCTTT
V: TRBV5-1; size: many; D: TRBD1; J: TRBJ2-7; CDR3: CASSHFEDRGSYEQYF; DNA: TGCGCCAGCAGCCACTTTGAGGACAGGGGATCCTACGAGCAGTACTTC
V: TRBV29-1; size: many; D: TRBD2; J: TRBJ2-1; CDR3: CSVEGVRTSGDYNEQFF; DNA: TGCAGCGTTGAAGGAGTGCGGACTAGCGGCGATTACAATGAGCAGTTCTTC
V: TRBV6-1; size: few; D: -; J: TRBJ2-2; CDR3: CASSYGGNTGELFFF; DNA: -
V: TRBV5-1; size: many; D: TRBD2; J: TRBJ2-2; CDR3: CASKWTSGTGELFF; DNA: TGCGCCAGCAAGTGGACTAGCGGCACCGGGGAGCTGTTTTTT
V: TRBV6-2/TRBV6-3; size: many; D: -; J: TRBJ2-1; CDR3: CASSRQGYEQFF; DNA: TGTGCCAGCAGCCGACAAGGCTATGAGCAGTTCTTC
V: TRBV26; size: many; D: -; J: TRBJ1-3; CDR3: CASTRSGNTIYF; DNA: TGTGCCAGCACTCGCTCTGGAAACACCATATATTTT
V: TRBV24-1; size: many; D: -; J: TRBJ2-7; CDR3: CATSRSGAQPEQYF; DNA: TGTGCCACCAGTCGATCGGGGGCCCAACCCGAGCAGTACTTC
V: TRBV5-1; size: many; D: TRBD2; J: TRBJ2-7; CDR3: CASSPGIAGDEQYF; DNA: TGCGCCAGCAGCCCCGGGATAGCGGGAGACGAGCAGTACTTC
V: TRBV18; size: few; D: -; J: TRBJ2-2; CDR3: CASSSVAANTGELFF; DNA: TGTGCCAGCTCATCGGTCGCGGCTAACACCGGGGAGCTGTTTTTT
V: TRBV5-4; size: few; D: TRBD1; J: TRBJ1-5; CDR3: CASSFGGTGGGQPQHF; DNA: TGTGCCAGCAGCTTTGGCGGGACAGGGGGCGGTCAGCCCCAGCATTTT
V: TRBV28; size: medium-sized; D: -; J: TRBJ2-2; CDR3: CASRSSPSTGELFF; DNA: TGTGCCAGCAGGTCTAGCCCGTCAACCGGGGAGCTGTTTTTT
V: TRBV7-2; size: -; D: TRBD2; J: TRBJ2-7; CDR3: CASSLAAGNYEQYF; DNA: TGTGCCAGCAGCTTGGCAGCGGGGAACTACGAGCAGTACTTC
V: TRBV20-1; size: many; D: TRBD1; J: TRBJ2-2; CDR3: CSASGLRQGVNTGELFF; DNA: TGCAGTGCTAGCGGACTTAGACAGGGGGTAAACACCGGGGAGCTGTTTTTT
V: TRBV5-1; size: few; D: -; J: TRBJ1-1; CDR3: CASSLMAGTEAFF; DNA: TGCGCCAGCAGCTTGATGGCAGGCACTGAAGCTTTCTTT
V: TRBV14; size: many; D: -; J: TRBJ2-2; CDR3: CASSQTRTGELFF; DNA: TGTGCCAGCAGCCAAACAAGAACCGGGGAGCTGTTTTTT
V: TRBV4-3; size: many; D: TRBD2; J: TRBJ2-7; CDR3: CASSQAPGLAYEQYF; DNA: TGCGCCAGCAGCCAAGCCCCGGGACTAGCCTACGAGCAGTACTTC
V: TRBV3-1; size: -; D: -; J: TRBJ2-4; CDR3: CASSQALPGEPGNIQYF; DNA: TGTGCCAGCAGCCAAGCCTTACCGGGAGAACCCGGAAACATTCAGTACTTC
V: TRBV4-3; size: -; D: -; J: TRBJ2-3; CDR3: CASSRREVTDTQYF; DNA: TGCGCCAGCAGCCGGAGGGAGGTAACAGATACGCAGTATTTT
V: TRBV18; size: -; D: -; J: TRBJ2-7; CDR3: CASSTQGGDEQYF; DNA: TGTGCCAGCTCGACCCAGGGCGGGGACGAGCAGTACTTC
V: TRBV28; size: many; D: -; J: TRBJ2-3; CDR3: CASSLGWETDTQYF; DNA: TGTGCCAGCAGTTTAGGGTGGGAAACAGATACGCAGTATTTT
V: TRBV29-1; size: once; D: -; J: TRBJ1-1; CDR3: CSAEGYKNTEAFF; DNA: TGCAGCGCAGAGGGGTACAAAAACACTGAAGCTTTCTTT
V: TRBV6-2/TRBV6-3; size: many; D: TRBD2; J: TRBJ2-7; CDR3: CASRPPGLASYEQYF; DNA: TGTGCCAGCAGACCCCCGGGACTAGCTTCCTACGAGCAGTACTTC
V: TRBV12-3/TRBV12-4; size: many; D: -; J: TRBJ2-1; CDR3: CASSRSGTSYNEQFF; DNA: TGTGCCAGCAGCCGTAGCGGTACCTCCTACAATGAGCAGTTCTTC
V: TRBV7-2; size: many; D: -; J: TRBJ2-5; CDR3: CASSLETQYF; DNA: TGTGCCAGCAGCTTGGAGACCCAGTACTTC
V: TRBV4-3; size: many; D: -; J: TRBJ2-6; CDR3: CASSQDVRPPVLTF; DNA: TGCGCCAGCAGCCAAGATGTTCGCCCCCCCGTCCTGACTTTC
V: TRBV19; size: -; D: -; J: TRBJ1-5; CDR3: CASSAGYSQPQHF; DNA: TGTGCCAGTAGTGCGGGTTACAGTCAGCCCCAGCATTTT
V: TRBV28; size: -; D: -; J: TRBJ2-7; CDR3: CASSLTSSEQYF; DNA: TGTGCCAGCAGTTTAACGTCCAGCGAGCAGTACTTC
V: TRBV5-1; size: many; D: -; J: TRBJ1-6; CDR3: CASSLTPGPNSPLHF; DNA: TGCGCCAGCAGCTTGACCCCGGGACCCAACTCACCCCTCCACTTT
V: TRBV14; size: many; D: -; J: TRBJ2-3; CDR3: CASSQDPQGSDTQYF; DNA: TGTGCCAGCAGCCAAGATCCACAGGGTTCAGATACGCAGTATTTT
V: TRBV20-1; size: many; D: TRBD1; J: TRBJ1-2; CDR3: CSAEVAGGYGYTF; DNA: TGCAGTGCCGAGGTGGCAGGGGGGTATGGCTACACCTTC
V: TRBV9; size: -; D: -; J: TRBJ2-4; CDR3: CASSVVYLGTKPLAKNIQYF; DNA: TGTGCCAGCAGCGTAGTTTATCTCGGGACAAAACCCCTAGCCAAAAACATTCAGTACTTC
V: TRBV28; size: many; D: TRBD1; J: TRBJ1-2; CDR3: CASSPGQKRYGYTF; DNA: TGTGCCAGCAGTCCGGGACAGAAACGGTATGGCTACACCTTC
V: TRBV20-1; size: many; D: -; J: TRBJ2-1; CDR3: CSASSRLATNEQFF; DNA: TGCAGTGCTAGTTCTCGGCTAGCTACCAATGAGCAGTTCTTC
V: TRBV4-1; size: many; D: -; J: TRBJ2-3; CDR3: CASSLEPLGGGGTDTQYF; DNA: TGTGCCAGCAGCTTGGAGCCCTTAGGGGGAGGAGGCACAGATACGCAGTATTTT
V: TRBV7-4; size: few; D: TRBD2; J: TRBJ2-7; CDR3: CASSLAGGYNEQYF; DNA: TGTGCCAGCAGCTTGGCGGGGGGATACAATGAGCAGTACTTC
V: TRBV5-1; size: many; D: -; J: TRBJ2-1; CDR3: CASSLGPGGPSYNEQFF; DNA: TGCGCCAGCAGCTTGGGGCCGGGGGGCCCTTCCTACAATGAGCAGTTCTTC
V: TRBV5-6; size: medium-sized; D: -; J: TRBJ2-7; CDR3: CASSRTPASEQYF; DNA: TGTGCCAGCAGCCGCACCCCGGCATCCGAGCAGTACTTC
V: TRBV24-1; size: many; D: -; J: TRBJ1-5; CDR3: CATSDETRSQPQHF; DNA: TGTGCCACCAGTGATGAGACGAGAAGTCAGCCCCAGCATTTT
V: TRBV27; size: many; D: TRBD2; J: TRBJ2-7; CDR3: CASSSPSGRASNEQYF; DNA: TGTGCCAGCAGTTCCCCTAGCGGGAGGGCCTCGAACGAGCAGTACTTC
V: TRBV3-1; size: many; D: -; J: TRBJ2-1; CDR3: CASSPSSYNEQFF; DNA: TGTGCCAGCAGCCCCAGCTCCTACAATGAGCAGTTCTTC
V: TRBV5-1; size: many; D: -; J: TRBJ2-3; CDR3: CASSLVEITDTQYF; DNA: TGCGCCAGCAGCTTGGTCGAGATCACAGATACGCAGTATTTT
V: TRBV5-1; size: many; D: -; J: TRBJ2-7; CDR3: CASSLGASYEQYF; DNA: TGCGCCAGCAGCTTGGGGGCTAGCTACGAGCAGTACTTC
V: TRBV12-3/TRBV12-4; size: many; D: -; J: TRBJ1-3; CDR3: CASSSGTSGNTIYF; DNA: TGTGCCAGCAGTTCCGGGACTTCTGGAAACACCATATATTTT